This TCR beta chain was recorded in a study of neurological immune-mediated disorders. The CDR3 loop spans 19 amino acids. Germline lookup yields CDR1 SGHRS and CDR2 YFSETQ. The ends lost 0 bases at V and 6 bases at J; junction bases unmatched: 16. This clonotype was picked up many times. TCRdb re-called the 5' RACE reads through MiXCR, storing one row per CDR3 protein. The sample holds roughly 70,000 distinct CDR3 sequences, 4.8% seen once. The receptor's source is a woman in her sixties or seventies with multiple sclerosis. Specimen: PBMCs. The chain combines TRBV5-1 with TRBJ2-7; 12 nucleotides align to TRBD2. The CDR3 region has the DNA TGCGCCAGCAGCTTGGTTGCAGGGCGGATTGGACTAGCGGGATCCGAGCAGTACTTC. Translation gives CASSLVAGRIGLAGSEQYF.